This TCR beta chain appears in the sequencing data of a study of technical replicates of blood from a handful of donors (dated by TCRdb to about 2017). On this clone: What antigen it recognizes has not been identified. Base qualities are missing; no much larger clone stands one base away.

Counted from cysteine to phenylalanine, this CDR3 has 16 amino acids. The read is trimmed to its CDR3 DNA, 48 bases read in frame from base 1. V is clipped by 0 bases and J by 4 bases, and the sequence between their germline boundaries is 16 bases long. CDR1 SGDLS and CDR2 YYNGEE are derived from the germline V gene. Preparation of the library involved the immunoSEQ multiplex PCR assay. TCRdb stores this immuneACCESS table with in-frame sequences only. Part of the clones is absent; in the studies checked, under half of the shortfall reflects unresolved V genes, and no reason is known for the rest. This sample is represented by 60,000 to 90,000 clones; around 95% of them were singletons. Around 0.24% of the sample goes to the ten largest clones.

The sequencing input was T cells isolated from PBMCs. The V and J segments used are TRBV9 and TRBJ1-2, and the D gene may be TRBD1, 6 bases matching. The sequence came from a human donor in good health. The base sequence is TGTGCCAGCAGCGTAGCTAGACAGGCAATGCCCTATGGCTACACCTTC. It specifies CASSVARQAMPYGYTF.